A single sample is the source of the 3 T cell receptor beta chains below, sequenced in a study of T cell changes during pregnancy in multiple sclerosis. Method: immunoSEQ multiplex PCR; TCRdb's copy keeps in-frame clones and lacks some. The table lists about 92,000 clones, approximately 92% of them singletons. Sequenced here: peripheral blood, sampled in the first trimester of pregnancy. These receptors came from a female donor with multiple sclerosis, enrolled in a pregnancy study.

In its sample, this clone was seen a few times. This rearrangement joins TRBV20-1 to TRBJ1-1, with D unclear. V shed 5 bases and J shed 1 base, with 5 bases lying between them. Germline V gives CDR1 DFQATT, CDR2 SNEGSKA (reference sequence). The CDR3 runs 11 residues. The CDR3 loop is CSAEGNTEAFF. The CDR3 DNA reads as TGCAGTGCTGAGGGGAACACTGAAGCTTTCTTT.

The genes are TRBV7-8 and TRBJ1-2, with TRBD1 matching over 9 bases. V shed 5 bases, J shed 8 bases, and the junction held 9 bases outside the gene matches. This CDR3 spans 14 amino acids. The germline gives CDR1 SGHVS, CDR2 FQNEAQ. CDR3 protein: CASSPGQGLQGYTF. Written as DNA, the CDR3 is TGTGCCAGCAGCCCCGGACAGGGGTTGCAGGGCTACACCTTC. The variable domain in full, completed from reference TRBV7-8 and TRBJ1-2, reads GAGVSQSPRYKVAKRGQDVALRCDPISGHVSLFWYQQALGQGPEFLTYFQNEAQLDKSGLPSDRFFAERPEGSVSTLKIQRTQQEDSAVYLCASSPGQGLQGYTFGSGTRLTVV.

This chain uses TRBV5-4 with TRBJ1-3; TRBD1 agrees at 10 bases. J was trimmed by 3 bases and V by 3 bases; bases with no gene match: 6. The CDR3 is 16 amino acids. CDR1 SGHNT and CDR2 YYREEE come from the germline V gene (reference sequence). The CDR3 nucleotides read TGTGCCAGCAGCTCTGGGACAGGGGTGGTTGGAAACACCATATATTTT. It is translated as CASSSGTGVVGNTIYF.